These 22 T cell receptor beta chains were all obtained from the same sample, sequenced in a study of T cell repertoires in cytomegalovirus infection. Each CDR3 protein is one row after TCRdb ran MiXCR on the reads. The data contain roughly 730,000 distinct CDR3 sequences, roughly 36% of them singletons. Their specific antigens are unknown. This specimen was cultured PBMCs, taken from culture after CMV antigen stimulation. These receptors came from a human donor in good health (CMV status not recorded). Some clones in this sample may be carry-over from other donors' samples.

This clonotype was found a few times. The rearrangement joins TRBV28 to TRBJ1-5, with TRBD1 matching over 9 bases. CDR3 length: 16 amino acids. Germline CDR1 reads MDHEN; CDR2 reads SYDVKM. Trimming took 6 bases from V and 2 from J; bases not matched to a gene: 8. CDR3 in amino acids: CASRFMRTGGNQPQHF. CDR3 nucleotides: TGTGCCAGCAGGTTTATGCGGACAGGGGGCAATCAGCCCCAGCATTTT.

There are a few counts of this clonotype. The chain joins TRBV5-1 to TRBJ1-1; D is possibly TRBD1 (5 bases). This CDR3 spans 13 amino acids. The V gene's germline CDR1 is SGHRS and CDR2 YFSETQ. V lost 5 bases, J lost 4 bases, and 12 bases lay in between. CDR3 in amino acids: CASSRGRGTEAFF. The CDR3 DNA reads as TGCGCCAGCAGTCGGGGTAGGGGCACTGAAGCTTTCTTT.

This clonotype was seen many times. The rearrangement links TRBV3-1 to TRBJ1-1; weak D call: TRBD1 (5 bases). V lost 1 base to trimming and J lost 6 bases, with 21 bases between them. The CDR3 spans 17 residues. CDR1 is LGHDT, CDR2 YNNKEL, per germline (reference sequence). The CDR3: CASSQGGAGTPFPEAFF. CDR3 nucleotides: TGTGCCAGCAGCCAAGGGGGAGCCGGGACCCCCTTCCCTGAAGCTTTCTTT.

This clonotype has a handful of counts. The chain combines TRBV11-2 with TRBJ1-3; weak D call: TRBD1 (5 bases). The CDR3 extends over 12 amino acids. Germline V gene lookup returns CDR1 SGHAT and CDR2 FQNNGV. Trimming removed 2 bases from V and 7 bases from J, with 6 bases in between. In nucleotides, the CDR3 is TGTGCCAGCAGCTTATGGGGGAACACCATATATTTT. Its translation: CASSLWGNTIYF.

This chain links TRBV4-3 with TRBJ2-3; D remains ambiguous. In germline, CDR1 is LGHNA, CDR2 YSLEER. The CDR3 is 13 residues long. The V end lost 3 bases, the J end lost 4 bases, and 8 bases lay between the germline ends. CDR3 residues: CASSQRASDTQYF. The CDR3 nucleotides are TGCGCCAGCAGCCAGAGAGCTTCAGATACGCAGTATTTT.

The chain combines TRBV7-9 with TRBJ2-7; weak D call: TRBD2 (5 bases). With 2 bases removed from V and 3 bases from J, the gap between germline ends came to 11 bases. The CDR3 runs 14 residues. Germline V gene sequence: CDR1 SEHNR, CDR2 FQNEAQ (reference sequence). The CDR3 DNA sequence: TGTGCCAGCAGCTTAACGTCGGCGGGCTACGAGCAGTACTTC. It codes for CASSLTSAGYEQYF.

The J gene is TRBJ1-2, the V gene TRBV2, with 9 bases that match TRBD1. The J segment lost 2 bases and the V segment lost 4 bases, leaving 8 bases of the junction unmatched. The length of the CDR3 is 16 residues. Looked up from germline, CDR1 is SNHLY and CDR2 is FYNNEI. The CDR3 sequence is CASSVAGQGLNYGYTF. In nucleotides, the CDR3 is TGTGCCAGCAGTGTCGCGGGACAGGGCCTAAACTATGGCTACACCTTC.

J is TRBJ1-4 and V is TRBV7-2; possibly TRBD1 for D (5 bases). V was cut by 5 bases and J by 8 bases, with 12 bases left in between. Germline assignment: CDR1 SGHTA and CDR2 FQGNSA. The CDR3 loop spans 13 amino acids. CDR3 coding DNA: TGTGCCAGCAGCCTACAGGAGGGCGAAAAACTGTTTTTT. Amino acid sequence: CASSLQEGEKLFF.

This clonotype has a count of ten or more. The chain combines TRBV12-3 or TRBV12-4 with TRBJ1-3, with 9 bases that match TRBD1. J was trimmed by 4 bases and V by 5 bases; bases with no gene match: 6. The length of the CDR3 is 15 residues. CDR3 nucleotides: TGTGCCAGCAGTCCACAGGGGGCCTTGGGAAACACCATATATTTT. Protein product: CASSPQGALGNTIYF.

The gene calls are TRBV7-6 and TRBJ2-6, with TRBD1 as a possible D gene (6 bases). Germline lookup yields CDR1 SGHVS and CDR2 FNYEAQ. The CDR3 is 18 amino acids. V was pared by 1 base and J by 0 bases, with 13 bases between. The CDR3 reads CASSLGSRGFSGANVLTF. The CDR3 DNA follows: TGTGCCAGCAGCTTAGGTTCCAGGGGATTCTCTGGGGCCAACGTCCTGACTTTC.

The CDR3 DNA reads as TGTGCCAGCAGCCCTATCCAAAATGAAAAACTGTTTTTT. This gives the protein CASSPIQNEKLFF. The chain joins TRBV7-4 to TRBJ1-4; D uncertain. The CDR3 length is 13 residues. Germline values: CDR1 SGHVT, CDR2 SQSDAQ. Deletions cut 5 bases from V and 5 bases from J, with 9 bases between.

The chain joins TRBV7-6 to TRBJ1-3; D might be TRBD1 (5 bases). The V end was cut by 5 bases, the J end by 2 bases, with 13 bases between. Germline values: CDR1 SGHVS, CDR2 FNYEAQ. This CDR3 region has 15 residues. The CDR3 bases are TGTGCCAGCAGCGCTACCAGGGTGACTGGAAACACCATATATTTT. It translates to CASSATRVTGNTIYF. Full variable domain (missing parts from reference TRBV7-6 and TRBJ1-3): GAGVSQSPRYKVTKRGQDVALRCDPISGHVSLYWYRQALGQGPEFLTYFNYEAQQDKSGLPNDRFSAERPEGSISTLTIQRTEQRDSAMYRCASSATRVTGNTIYFGEGSWLTVV.

This clonotype has a count of ten or more. The chain couples TRBV7-2 to TRBJ2-1; D possibly corresponds to TRBD1 (7 bases). The CDR3 contains 16 residues. The ends were cut back, 2 bases at V and 6 bases at J, with 17 bases in the middle. Germline V gives CDR1 SGHTA, CDR2 FQGNSA. The CDR3 nucleotides read TGTGCCAGCAGCTTAAACGCCGGAGGGGGCCGCAATGAGCAGTTCTTC. Protein product: CASSLNAGGGRNEQFF.

As DNA, the CDR3 is TGTGCCAGCGGCCCCCGGCGGAGCATAGACACAGATACGCAGTATTTT. This sequence encodes CASGPRRSIDTDTQYF. This chain joins TRBV12-3 or TRBV12-4 and TRBJ2-3; unclear D gene. Trimming took 8 bases from V and 2 from J, leaving 20 bases between them. This CDR3 has 16 residues.

This clonotype came up a few times. The chain employs TRBV10-3 and TRBJ2-7; D might be TRBD1 or TRBD2, each matching 6 bases. Trimming stripped 6 bases from V and 3 bases from J, with 18 bases between. The germline CDR1 and CDR2 sequences are ENHRY and SYGVKD. The CDR3 spans 15 residues. The CDR3 spells CAIRGGGDKNYEQYF. The CDR3, as DNA: TGTGCCATCAGGGGTGGAGGGGACAAAAACTACGAGCAGTACTTC.

The gene calls are TRBV6-2 or TRBV6-3 and TRBJ2-3; 14 nucleotides align to TRBD2. This CDR3 has 18 amino acids. V was pared by 5 bases and J by 0 bases, with 7 bases of the junction left unmatched. Germline V CDR1 and CDR2: MNHEY, SVGEGT. The DNA for the CDR3 is TGTGCCAGCAGTCCCAGGACTAGCGGGAGGACTAGCACAGATACGCAGTATTTT. Protein sequence: CASSPRTSGRTSTDTQYF.

As regards this clonotype: A read error may be the cause here, since a much bigger clone is one base away. The chain links TRBV7-2 to TRBJ2-1; 7 nucleotides agree with TRBD2. The CDR3 covers 15 residues. CDR1 SGHTA and CDR2 FQGNSA come from the germline V gene. CDR3 sequence (DNA): TGTGCCAGCAGCGCAGCTAGCGGAACCTACAATGAGCAGCTCTTC. Its protein is CASSAASGTYNEQLF.

A few counts support this clonotype. The V and J genes are TRBV5-5 and TRBJ2-7, with 11 bases fitting TRBD2. V shed 1 base and J 5 bases; nucleotides not matched to a gene: 14. Per germline, CDR1 SGHKS and CDR2 YYEKEE (reference sequence). The CDR3 consists of 18 residues. CDR3 in amino acids: CASSLRASGGLAANEQYF. In nucleotides, the CDR3 is TGTGCCAGCAGCTTGCGGGCTAGCGGGGGGCTAGCTGCTAACGAGCAGTACTTC.

This sequence joins TRBV4-3 and TRBJ2-1; D ambiguous. V lost 4 bases and J 8 bases, leaving 15 bases between the germline ends. The CDR3 is 14 residues long. In germline, CDR1 is LGHNA, CDR2 YSLEER. The CDR3 loop reads CASSLFPGWDEQFF. CDR3 in DNA: TGCGCCAGCAGCCTTTTCCCTGGTTGGGATGAGCAGTTCTTC.

This clonotype was recorded a few times. J is TRBJ2-1 and V is TRBV7-9; 7 nucleotides line up with TRBD2. V dropped 1 base and J dropped 0; count of bases not matched to a gene: 6. Looked up from germline, CDR1 is SEHNR and CDR2 is FQNEAQ (reference sequence). The CDR3 consists of 17 residues. The CDR3 region has the DNA TGTGCCAGCAGCTTAGGGTCTCCGGGGGGCTCCTACAATGAGCAGTTCTTC. It translates to CASSLGSPGGSYNEQFF. The full variable domain, completed using reference TRBV7-9 and TRBJ2-1, is DTGVSQNPRHKITKRGQNVTFRCDPISEHNRLYWYRQTLGQGPEFLTYFQNEAQLEKSRLLSDRFSAERPKGSFSTLEIQRTEQGDSAMYLCASSLGSPGGSYNEQFFGPGTRLTVL.

The chain joins TRBV10-3 to TRBJ2-1; TRBD2 matches at 7 bases. This CDR3 is built from 13 residues. Germline CDR1 is ENHRY and CDR2 is SYGVKD. The V and J ends lost 9 bases and 7 bases, in that order; junction bases with no gene match: 9. CDR3 DNA sequence: TGTGCCATGGGAGCGGGGATGGTGAATGAGCAGTTCTTC. Its translation is CAMGAGMVNEQFF.

The J gene is TRBJ2-1, the V gene TRBV15; 8 nucleotides match TRBD2. The CDR3 has 14 amino acids. CDR1 is LNHNV, CDR2 YYDKDF, per germline (reference sequence). J lost 9 bases, V lost 8 bases, and 12 bases had no gene match. In DNA, the CDR3 is TGTGCCACCTGTAATCGGGCGGGGGGCTGTGAGCAGTTCTTC. Protein product: CATCNRAGGCEQFF.